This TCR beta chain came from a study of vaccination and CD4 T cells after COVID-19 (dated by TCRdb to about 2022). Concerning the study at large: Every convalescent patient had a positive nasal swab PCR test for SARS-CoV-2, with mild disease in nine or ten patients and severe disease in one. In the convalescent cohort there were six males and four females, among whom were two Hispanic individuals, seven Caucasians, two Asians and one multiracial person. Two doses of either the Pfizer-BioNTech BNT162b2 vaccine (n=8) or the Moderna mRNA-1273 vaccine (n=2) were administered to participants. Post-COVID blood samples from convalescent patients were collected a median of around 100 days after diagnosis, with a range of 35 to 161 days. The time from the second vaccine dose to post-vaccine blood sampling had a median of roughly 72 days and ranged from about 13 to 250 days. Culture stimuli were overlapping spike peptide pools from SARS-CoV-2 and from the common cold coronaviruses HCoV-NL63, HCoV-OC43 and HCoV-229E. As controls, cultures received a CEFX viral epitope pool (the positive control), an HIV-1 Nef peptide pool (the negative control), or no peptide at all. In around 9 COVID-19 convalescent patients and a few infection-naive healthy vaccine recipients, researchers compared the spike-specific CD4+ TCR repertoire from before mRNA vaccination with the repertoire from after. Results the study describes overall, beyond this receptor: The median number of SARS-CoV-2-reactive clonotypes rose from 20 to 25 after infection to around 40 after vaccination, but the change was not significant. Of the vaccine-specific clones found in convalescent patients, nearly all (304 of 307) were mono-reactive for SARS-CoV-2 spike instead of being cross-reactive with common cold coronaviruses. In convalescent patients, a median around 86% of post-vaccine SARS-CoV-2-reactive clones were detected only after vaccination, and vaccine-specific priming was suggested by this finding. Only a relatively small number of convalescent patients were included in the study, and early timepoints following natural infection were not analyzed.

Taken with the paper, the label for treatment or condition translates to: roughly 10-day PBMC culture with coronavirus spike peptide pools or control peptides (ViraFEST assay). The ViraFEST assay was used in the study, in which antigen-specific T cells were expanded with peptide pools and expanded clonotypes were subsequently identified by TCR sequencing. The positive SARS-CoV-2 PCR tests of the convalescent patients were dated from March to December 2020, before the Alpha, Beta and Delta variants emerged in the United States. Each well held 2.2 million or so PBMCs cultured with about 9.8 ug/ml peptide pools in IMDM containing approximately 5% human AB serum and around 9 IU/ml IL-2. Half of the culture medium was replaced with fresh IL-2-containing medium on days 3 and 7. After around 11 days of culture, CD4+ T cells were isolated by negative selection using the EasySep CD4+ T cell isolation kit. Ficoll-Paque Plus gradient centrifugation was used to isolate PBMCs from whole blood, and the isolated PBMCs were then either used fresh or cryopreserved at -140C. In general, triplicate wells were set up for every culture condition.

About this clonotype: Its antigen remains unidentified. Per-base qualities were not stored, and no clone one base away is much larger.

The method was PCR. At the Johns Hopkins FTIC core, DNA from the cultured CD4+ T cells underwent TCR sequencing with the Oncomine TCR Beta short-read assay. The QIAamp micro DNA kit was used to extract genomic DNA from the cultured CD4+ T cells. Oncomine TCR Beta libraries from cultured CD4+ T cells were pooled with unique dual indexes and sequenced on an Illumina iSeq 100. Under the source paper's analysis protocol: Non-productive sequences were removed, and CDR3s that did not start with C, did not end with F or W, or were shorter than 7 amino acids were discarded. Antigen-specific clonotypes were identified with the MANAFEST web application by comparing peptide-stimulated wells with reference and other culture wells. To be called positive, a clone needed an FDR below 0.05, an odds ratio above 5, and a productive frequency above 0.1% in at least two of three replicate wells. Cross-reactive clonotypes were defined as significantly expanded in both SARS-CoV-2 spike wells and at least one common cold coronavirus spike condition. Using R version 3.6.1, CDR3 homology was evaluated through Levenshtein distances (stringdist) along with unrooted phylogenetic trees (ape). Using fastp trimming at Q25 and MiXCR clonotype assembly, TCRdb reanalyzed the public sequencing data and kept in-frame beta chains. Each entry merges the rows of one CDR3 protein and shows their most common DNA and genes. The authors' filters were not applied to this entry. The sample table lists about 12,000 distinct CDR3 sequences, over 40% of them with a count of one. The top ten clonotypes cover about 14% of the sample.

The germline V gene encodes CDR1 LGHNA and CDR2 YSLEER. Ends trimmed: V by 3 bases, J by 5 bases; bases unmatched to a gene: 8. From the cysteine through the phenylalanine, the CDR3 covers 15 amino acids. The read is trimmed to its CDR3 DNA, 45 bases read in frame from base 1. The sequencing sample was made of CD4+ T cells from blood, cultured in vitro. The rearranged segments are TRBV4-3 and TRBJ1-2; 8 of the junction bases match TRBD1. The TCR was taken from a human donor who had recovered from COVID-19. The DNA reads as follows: TGCGCCAGCAGCCACAACCAGGGGGCGTTTTATGGCTACACCTTC. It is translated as CASSHNQGAFYGYTF.